The clone carrying this T cell receptor beta chain showed up just a few times. What it binds is unknown. The data originate from a study of response to subunit inactivated influenza vaccine. TCRdb re-called the RT-PCR reads through MiXCR, storing one row per CDR3 protein. The table has about 800,000 distinct CDR3 sequences, approximately 21% seen once; the top ten hold more than 8.5%. The CDR3 is made up of 14 amino acids. Looked up from germline, CDR1 is MDHEN and CDR2 is SYDVKM. V was trimmed by 6 bases and J by 2 bases, leaving 10 bases between them. Study-wide results and limits: That few new T cells are recruited by each seasonal influenza vaccination was the authors' suggestion.

The sequenced sample was PBMCs from blood, obtained 4 to 6 days after vaccination. The TCR sequence derives from a man in his fifties who received an inactivated influenza vaccine. The rearrangement links TRBV28 to TRBJ2-2; D could derive from TRBD1 or TRBD2 (5 bases each). Here the CDR3 reads CASRGDGNTGELFF. CDR3 in DNA: TGTGCCAGCAGAGGGGACGGAAACACCGGGGAGCTGTTTTTT.